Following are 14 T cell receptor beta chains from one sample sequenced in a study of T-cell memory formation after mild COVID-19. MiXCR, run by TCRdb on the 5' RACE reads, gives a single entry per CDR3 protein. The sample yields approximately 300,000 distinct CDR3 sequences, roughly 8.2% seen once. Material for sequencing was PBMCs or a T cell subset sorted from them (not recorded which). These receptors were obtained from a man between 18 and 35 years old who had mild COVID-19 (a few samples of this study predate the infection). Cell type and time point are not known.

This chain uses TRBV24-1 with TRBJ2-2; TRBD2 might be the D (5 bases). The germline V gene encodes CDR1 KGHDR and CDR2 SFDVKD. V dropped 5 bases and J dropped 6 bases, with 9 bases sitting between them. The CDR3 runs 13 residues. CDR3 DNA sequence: TGTGCCACCAGTGGATTGGAGGCCGGGGAGCTGTTTTTT. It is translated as CATSGLEAGELFF.

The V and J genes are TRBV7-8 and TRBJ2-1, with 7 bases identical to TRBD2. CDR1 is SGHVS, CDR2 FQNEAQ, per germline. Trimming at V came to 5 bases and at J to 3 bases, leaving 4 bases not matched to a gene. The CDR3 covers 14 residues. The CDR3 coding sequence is TGTGCCAGCAGCATCCGGACTAGCTACAATGAGCAGTTCTTC. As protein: CASSIRTSYNEQFF.

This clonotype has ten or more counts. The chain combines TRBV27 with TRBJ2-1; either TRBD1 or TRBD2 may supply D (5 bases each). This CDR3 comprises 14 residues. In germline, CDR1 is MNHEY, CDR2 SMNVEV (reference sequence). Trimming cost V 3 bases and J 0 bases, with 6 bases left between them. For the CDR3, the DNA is TGTGCCAGCAGTTTGGGGGACTCCTACAATGAGCAGTTCTTC. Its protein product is CASSLGDSYNEQFF.

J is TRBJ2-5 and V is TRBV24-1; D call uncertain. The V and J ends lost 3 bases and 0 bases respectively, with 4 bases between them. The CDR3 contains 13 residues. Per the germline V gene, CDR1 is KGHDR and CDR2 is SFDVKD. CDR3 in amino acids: CATSDKHQETQYF. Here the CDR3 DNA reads TGTGCCACCAGTGATAAACACCAAGAGACCCAGTACTTC.

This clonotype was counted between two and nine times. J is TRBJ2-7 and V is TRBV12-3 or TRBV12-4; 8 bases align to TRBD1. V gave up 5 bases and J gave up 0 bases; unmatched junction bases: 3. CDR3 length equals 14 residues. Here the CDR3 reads CASSNRGSSYEQYF. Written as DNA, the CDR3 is TGTGCCAGCAGTAACAGGGGGAGCTCCTACGAGCAGTACTTC.

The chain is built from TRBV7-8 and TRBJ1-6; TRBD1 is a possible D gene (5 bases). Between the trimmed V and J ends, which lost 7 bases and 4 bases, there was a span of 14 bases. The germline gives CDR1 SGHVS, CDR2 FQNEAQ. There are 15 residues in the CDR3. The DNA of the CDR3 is TGTGCCAGCACGACTGGGACGGCATATAATTCACCCCTCCACTTT. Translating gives CASTTGTAYNSPLHF.

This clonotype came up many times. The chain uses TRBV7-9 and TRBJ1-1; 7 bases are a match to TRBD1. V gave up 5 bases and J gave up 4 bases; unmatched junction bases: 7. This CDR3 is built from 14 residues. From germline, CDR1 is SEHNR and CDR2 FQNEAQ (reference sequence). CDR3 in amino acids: CASSPGYRGTEAFF. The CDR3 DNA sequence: TGTGCCAGCAGCCCCGGCTACAGGGGCACTGAAGCTTTCTTT.

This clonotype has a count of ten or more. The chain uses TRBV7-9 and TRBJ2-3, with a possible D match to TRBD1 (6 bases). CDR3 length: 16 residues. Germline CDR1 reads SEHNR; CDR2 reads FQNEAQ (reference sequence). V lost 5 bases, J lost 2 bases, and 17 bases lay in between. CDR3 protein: CASSLRSGEITDTQYF. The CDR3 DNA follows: TGTGCCAGCAGCCTGCGGTCAGGGGAAATCACAGATACGCAGTATTTT.

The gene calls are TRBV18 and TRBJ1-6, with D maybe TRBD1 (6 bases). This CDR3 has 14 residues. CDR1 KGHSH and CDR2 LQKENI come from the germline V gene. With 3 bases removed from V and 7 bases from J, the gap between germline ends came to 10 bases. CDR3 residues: CASSPLGGNSPLHF. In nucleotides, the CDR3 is TGTGCCAGCTCACCTCTGGGGGGCAATTCACCCCTCCACTTT.

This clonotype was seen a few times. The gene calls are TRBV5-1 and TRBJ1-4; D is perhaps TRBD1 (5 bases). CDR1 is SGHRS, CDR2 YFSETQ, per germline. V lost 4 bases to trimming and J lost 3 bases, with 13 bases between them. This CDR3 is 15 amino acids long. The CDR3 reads CASSPPGRSNEKLFF. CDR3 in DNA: TGCGCCAGCAGCCCGCCGGGACGTTCTAATGAAAAACTGTTTTTT.

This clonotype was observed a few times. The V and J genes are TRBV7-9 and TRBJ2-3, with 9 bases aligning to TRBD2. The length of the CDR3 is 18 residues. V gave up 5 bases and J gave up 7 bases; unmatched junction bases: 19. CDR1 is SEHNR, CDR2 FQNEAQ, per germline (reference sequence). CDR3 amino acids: CASSILFGSGGRRHTQYF. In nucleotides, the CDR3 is TGTGCCAGCAGCATCCTCTTCGGTAGCGGGGGACGGAGGCATACGCAGTATTTT.

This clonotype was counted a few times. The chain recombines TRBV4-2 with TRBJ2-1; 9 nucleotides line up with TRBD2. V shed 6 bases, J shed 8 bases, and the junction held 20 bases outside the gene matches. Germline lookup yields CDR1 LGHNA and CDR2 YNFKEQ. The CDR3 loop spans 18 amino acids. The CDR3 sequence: CASSRQPVGGGALDEQFF. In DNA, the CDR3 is TGTGCCAGCAGTCGGCAACCCGTCGGCGGGGGGGCCTTGGATGAGCAGTTCTTC.

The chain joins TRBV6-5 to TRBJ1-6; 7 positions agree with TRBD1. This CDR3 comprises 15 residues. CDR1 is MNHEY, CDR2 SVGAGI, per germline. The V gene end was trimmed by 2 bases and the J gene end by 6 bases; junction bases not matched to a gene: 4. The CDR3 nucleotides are TGTGCCAGCAGTTACAGTGGGACAGCTAATTCACCCCTCCACTTT. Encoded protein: CASSYSGTANSPLHF.

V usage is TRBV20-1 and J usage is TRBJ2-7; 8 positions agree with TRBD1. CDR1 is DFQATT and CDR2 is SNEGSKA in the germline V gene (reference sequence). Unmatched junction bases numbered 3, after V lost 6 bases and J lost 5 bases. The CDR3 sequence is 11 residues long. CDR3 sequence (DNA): TGCAGTGCCAGGACAGGGAACGAGCAGTACGTC. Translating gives CSARTGNEQYV.